This T cell receptor (beta chain) originates from a study of cytotoxic CD8 clonotypes in ibrutinib-treated CLL. Whole-study context: Patients: around 11 relapsed/refractory, fewer than 16 treatment-naive, roughly 17 IGHV unmutated.

Some clones are missing from TCRdb's copy, which holds only in-frame ones; the method was immunoSEQ multiplex PCR. Of approximately 210,000 clones in the sample, over 55% were seen once. Overall study findings and caveats: Patients had baseline clonality above age-matched healthy donors, and this clonality moved with circulating CD8+ T-cell counts.

Note on this clone: Antigen: not known.

Germline-derived CDR1 and CDR2 are LGHNA and YSLEER. Trimming took 8 bases from V and 4 from J; bases not matched to a gene: 21. This CDR3 has 18 amino acids. The chain is built from TRBV4-3 and TRBJ2-7; TRBD2 matches at 9 bases. The source is a human donor with chronic lymphocytic leukemia. The input for sequencing was PBMCs, taken after 24 months of ibrutinib treatment. Here the CDR3 reads CASGRNPPSLREGYEQYF. In nucleotides, the CDR3 is TGCGCCAGCGGCAGGAACCCCCCCTCTCTGCGGGAGGGATACGAGCAGTACTTC.